This T cell receptor beta chain emerged from a study of regulatory T cells in long-lasting Graves disease. Study details: More than 5 years of antithyroid drugs with positive TSH receptor antibodies defined persistent Graves' disease.

Time point given: persistent/refractory GD, antithyroid drugs over 5 years with positive TRAb. With RNA extracted from PBMCs as input, the TCR library was made. American Thyroid Association guidelines defined Graves' disease diagnosis. To make TCR beta libraries, researchers used iRepertoire HTBI primers and Arm-PCR of CDR3 regions. TCRdb redid the calling of the multiplex PCR reads with MiXCR, one entry per CDR3 protein. Of fewer than 550,000 distinct CDR3 sequences in the sample, about a fifth were seen once. The study's findings and limits: Persistent disease favored TRBV28, TRBJ1-2 and TRBJ2-5. Newly diagnosed patients shared 950 to 1,000 public clonotypes; persistent patients shared approximately 2,700.

This CDR3 has 17 amino acids. Germline CDR1 and CDR2: LGHDT and YNNKEL (reference sequence). V dropped 5 bases and J dropped 5; count of bases not matched to a gene: 15. This clonotype was detected ten times or more. Its matching antigen is unknown. The rearrangement links TRBV3-1 to TRBJ1-2; 9 bases are a match to TRBD1. Sequences were derived from peripheral blood mononuclear cells (PBMCs), sampled when the disease was refractory, from a patient treated with antithyroid drugs. This TCR was sampled from a female donor with Graves disease. In DNA form, the CDR3 reads TGTGCCAGCAGCGAACCCGCCGGGACAGGGTCGGTGTATGGCTACACCTTC. Residues: CASSEPAGTGSVYGYTF.